The rows below give T cell receptor beta chains drawn from one sample of a study of T-cell memory formation after mild COVID-19. TCRdb ran MiXCR on the 5' RACE reads and lists one entry per CDR3 protein. Here the sample spans about 180,000 distinct CDR3 sequences, around a sixth being singletons. Sequenced material: PBMCs or a T cell subset sorted from them (not recorded which). The receptors were sampled from a man aged 18 to 30 who had mild COVID-19 (a few samples of this study predate the infection). Cell type and time point are not known. Each CDR3 is given with its conserved first and last residue. The D gene is left open where the match is weak. Size values are once, few and many counts, or a class for expanded clones, and some rows have none.

J gene,D gene,clone size,V gene,CDR3 protein,CDR3 DNA
TRBJ2-5,TRBD2,few,TRBV4-3,CASSQDYALAGAQETQYF,TGCGCCAGCAGCCAAGATTATGCCCTAGCGGGAGCCCAAGAGACCCAGTACTTC
TRBJ2-5,TRBD2,.,TRBV5-1,CASSLTSLAGGSVGETQYF,TGCGCCAGCAGCTTGACCTCCCTAGCGGGGGGATCGGTGGGAGAGACCCAGTACTTC
TRBJ1-2,TRBD1,.,TRBV10-3,CAIKPLAGTGKEHGYTF,TGTGCCATCAAACCCCTGGCTGGGACAGGGAAGGAACATGGCTACACCTTC
TRBJ2-2,.,few,TRBV5-1,CASSFRDGVTGELFF,TGCGCCAGCAGCTTCCGGGACGGGGTCACCGGGGAGCTGTTTTTT
TRBJ1-1,.,few,TRBV5-6,CASSFAVEAFF,TGTGCCAGCAGCTTCGCAGTTGAAGCTTTCTTT
TRBJ1-1,.,many,TRBV29-1,CSVGNTEAFF,TGCAGCGTTGGAAACACTGAAGCTTTCTTT
TRBJ2-3,.,many,TRBV7-9,CASSLDSTPDTQYF,TGTGCCAGCAGCCTGGACTCAACCCCAGATACGCAGTATTTT
TRBJ2-2,.,once,TRBV7-6,CASSTRVSGELFF,TGTGCCAGCAGCACCAGGGTCTCCGGGGAGCTGTTTTTT
TRBJ1-1,TRBD1,.,TRBV6-5,CASSYSIGQGGKAFF,TGTGCCAGCAGTTACTCGATCGGACAGGGGGGGAAAGCTTTCTTT
TRBJ2-6,.,.,TRBV6-6,CASTPAGANVLTF,TGTGCCAGCACCCCGGCGGGGGCCAACGTCCTGACTTTC
TRBJ1-1,.,many,TRBV12-3/TRBV12-4,CASSLMGTVTEAFF,TGTGCCAGCAGTTTAATGGGTACCGTTACTGAAGCTTTCTTT
TRBJ1-3,.,few,TRBV20-1,CSARDRTNSGNTIYF,TGCAGTGCTAGAGATAGGACCAACTCTGGAAACACCATATATTTT
TRBJ1-2,TRBD1,.,TRBV6-5,CASSLLTGGSYTF,TGTGCCAGCAGTCTCCTGACAGGGGGCAGCTACACCTTC
TRBJ2-5,TRBD1,.,TRBV27,CASRRTGHETQYF,TGTGCCAGCCGAAGGACAGGGCATGAGACCCAGTACTTC
TRBJ2-4,.,.,TRBV6-1,CASDDHPPPRQVGKNIQYF,TGTGCCAGCGATGATCACCCTCCTCCCCGACAGGTCGGCAAAAACATTCAGTACTTC
TRBJ1-2,TRBD1,once,TRBV29-1,CSSEGDRLSHGYTF,TGCAGCTCCGAGGGGGACAGGCTTTCCCATGGCTACACCTTC
TRBJ2-4,.,many,TRBV20-1,CSARDPMSLAKNIQYF,TGCAGTGCTAGAGATCCCATGTCGCTAGCCAAAAACATTCAGTACTTC
TRBJ1-1,TRBD1,few,TRBV5-1,CASSWDRANTEAFF,TGCGCCAGCAGCTGGGACAGGGCGAACACTGAAGCTTTCTTT
TRBJ1-1,.,few,TRBV6-2/TRBV6-3,CASRRAANTEAFF,TGTGCCAGCAGGAGGGCAGCGAACACTGAAGCTTTCTTT
TRBJ2-3,.,.,TRBV7-2,CASSSTGTAGTDTQYF,TGTGCCAGCAGCTCGACCGGGACGGCTGGAACAGATACGCAGTATTTT
TRBJ2-2,.,few,TRBV15,CATSNLVNGELFF,TGTGCCACCAGCAACCTGGTAAACGGGGAGCTGTTTTTT
TRBJ2-2,.,few,TRBV5-1,CASSLVGGGLNTGELFF,TGCGCCAGCAGCTTGGTTGGCGGGGGCCTGAACACCGGGGAGCTGTTTTTT
TRBJ2-7,.,few,TRBV3-1,CASSQRIYEQYF,TGTGCCAGCAGCCAACGAATCTACGAGCAGTACTTC
TRBJ1-5,.,.,TRBV20-1,CSATGRNQPQHF,TGCAGTGCTACGGGGCGCAATCAGCCCCAGCATTTT
TRBJ1-1,.,.,TRBV7-2,CASSLAGHLNTEAFF,TGTGCCAGCAGCTTAGCAGGCCACTTGAACACTGAAGCTTTCTTT
TRBJ1-6,.,.,TRBV4-3,CASSQDGYIINSPLHF,TGCGCCAGCAGCCAAGATGGCTATATCATCAATTCACCCCTCCACTTT
TRBJ1-4,.,.,TRBV6-5,CASSYGGAASEKLFF,TGTGCCAGCAGTTACGGGGGGGCGGCCTCTGAAAAACTGTTTTTT